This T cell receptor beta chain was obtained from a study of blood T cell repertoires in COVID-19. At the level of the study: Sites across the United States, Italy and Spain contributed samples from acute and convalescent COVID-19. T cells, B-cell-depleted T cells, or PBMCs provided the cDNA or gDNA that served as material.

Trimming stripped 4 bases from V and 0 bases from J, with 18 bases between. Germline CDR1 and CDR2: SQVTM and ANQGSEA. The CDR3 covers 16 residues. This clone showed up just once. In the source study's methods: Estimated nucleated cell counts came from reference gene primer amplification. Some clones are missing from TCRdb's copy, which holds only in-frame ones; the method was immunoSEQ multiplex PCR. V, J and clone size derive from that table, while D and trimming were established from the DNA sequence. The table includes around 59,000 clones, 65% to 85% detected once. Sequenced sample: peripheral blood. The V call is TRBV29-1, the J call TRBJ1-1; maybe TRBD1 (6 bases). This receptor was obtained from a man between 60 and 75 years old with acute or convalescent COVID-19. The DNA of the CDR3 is TGCAGCGTTGTCCTCTTCGACAGGCTTATGAACACTGAAGCTTTCTTT. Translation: CSVVLFDRLMNTEAFF.